Below, one T cell receptor beta chain is given with its context. What antigen it recognizes has not been identified. Nothing much larger sits one base from this clone, and base qualities are not available. According to the germline V gene, CDR1 reads SGHVS and CDR2 reads FNYEAQ. The CDR3 has 15 amino acids, counting the end cysteine and phenylalanine. Only the CDR3 DNA is retained, 45 bases long and in frame from the first base. Compared with germline, V lacks 3 bases and J lacks 5 bases; bases without a gene match: 5. Library preparation was by the immunoSEQ multiplex PCR assay. What TCRdb holds here is the immuneACCESS table cut down to in-frame rearrangements. Part of the clones is not present; checked against another copy, under half of the missing clones reflect an unresolved V gene, and the others are unexplained. The sample records thousands of clones, about 90% of which are singletons. Over 2.5% of the sample belongs to the ten largest clones.

This sample is part of a study of tumor T cells in aggressive B-cell lymphoma (dated by TCRdb to the late 2010s). The chain couples TRBV7-6 to TRBJ2-1; 9 middle bases align to TRBD2. What was sequenced was tumor tissue. This receptor was obtained from an adult with diffuse large B cell lymphoma. The DNA sequence is as follows: TGTGCCAGCAGCTTTGGAGCGGGGGGAAACAATGAGCAGTTCTTC. Its product reads: CASSFGAGGNNEQFF.